The 18 T cell receptor beta chains reported below all come from one sample, sequenced in a study of CD8+CD57+ T cells in acquired aplastic anemia. Whoever was chosen for sequencing had shown CD8+CD57+ cell expansion by flow cytometry. TCR beta VDJ and CDR3 were profiled, and genomic DNA was the template. TCRdb reprocessed the reads via MiXCR and lists one record per CDR3 protein. Of just over 200,000 distinct CDR3 sequences in the sample, approximately 60% were seen once. Specimen: sorted CD4+, CD8+, or CD8+CD57+ T cells (not recorded which) from PBMCs. The receptor set was obtained from a human donor with aplastic anemia.

The CDR3 DNA reads as TGTGCCAGCAGCTTGCCGGGACTAGCGGGACTCACAGATACGCAGTATTTT. Translated: CASSLPGLAGLTDTQYF. V usage is TRBV5-6 and J usage is TRBJ2-3, with 13 nucleotides matching TRBD2. Germline loops: CDR1 SGHDT, CDR2 YYEEEE. The CDR3 has 17 amino acids. V shed 1 base, J shed 2 bases, and the junction held 4 bases outside the gene matches.

The chain carries TRBV2 and TRBJ2-2; D uncertain. CDR3 length: 14 residues. CDR1 SNHLY and CDR2 FYNNEI come from the germline V gene. V was clipped by 6 bases and J by 2 bases, with 10 bases between them. CDR3 region: CASRSVVNTGELFF. CDR3 sequence (DNA): TGTGCCAGCAGGTCGGTTGTAAACACCGGGGAGCTGTTTTTT.

The chain links TRBV2 to TRBJ1-5, with 8 bases aligning to TRBD1. Germline CDR1 and CDR2: SNHLY and FYNNEI. V dropped 2 bases and J dropped 3; count of bases not matched to a gene: 6. This CDR3 comprises 16 residues. The CDR3 region is CASSESGGGVNQPQHF. CDR3 bases: TGTGCCAGCAGTGAATCAGGGGGCGGTGTCAATCAGCCCCAGCATTTT. Based on the CDR3 plus reference TRBV2 and TRBJ1-5, the full variable domain is EPEVTQTPSHQVTQMGQEVILRCVPISNHLYFYWYRQILGQKVEFLVSFYNNEISEKSEIFDDQFSVERPDGSNFTLKIRSTKLEDSAMYFCASSESGGGVNQPQHFGDGTRLSIL.

The V and J genes are TRBV19 and TRBJ2-5, with D tentatively TRBD2 (6 bases). CDR1 is LNHDA, CDR2 SQIVND, per germline (reference sequence). This CDR3 has 16 amino acids. V gave up 2 bases and J gave up 2 bases, with 15 bases separating them. CDR3 in DNA: TGTGCCAGTAGTATACGTGCCGGGGGTCGTCAAGAGACCCAGTACTTC. Encoded protein: CASSIRAGGRQETQYF.

The rearrangement joins TRBV20-1 to TRBJ1-6; D gene uncertain. Germline CDR1 and CDR2: DFQATT and SNEGSKA (reference sequence). Trimming took off 1 base at V and 6 bases at J, with 4 bases between the two ends. CDR3 length: 12 residues. This CDR3 is CSARGPNSPLHF. In DNA, the CDR3 is TGCAGTGCTAGAGGGCCTAATTCACCCCTCCACTTT.

CDR3 sequence: CASSPLSASGANVLTF. DNA of the CDR3: TGTGCCAGCAGCCCCTTGAGCGCCTCTGGGGCCAACGTCCTGACTTTC. The V and J genes are TRBV7-8 and TRBJ2-6; D unclear. The germline V and J ends were trimmed by 5 bases and 0 bases, with 11 bases remaining between them. This CDR3 spans 16 amino acids. Germline V gene data show CDR1 as SGHVS and CDR2 as FQNEAQ.

This clonotype was recorded once. Likely a read error: the CDR3 ends without its conserved phenylalanine or tryptophan. The chain employs TRBV7-9 and TRBJ2-7; 9 bases agree with TRBD1. The V gene's germline CDR1 is SEHNR and CDR2 FQNEAQ (reference sequence). The trim removed 2 bases at V and 2 bases at J, leaving 7 bases unmatched. The CDR3 has 16 amino acids. This CDR3 reads CASSLSDRGQAYEQYP. The CDR3 DNA reads as TGTGCCAGCAGCTTATCGGACAGGGGCCAGGCCTACGAGCAGTACCCC.

The V and J genes are TRBV10-3 and TRBJ1-1; D unclear. The CDR3 contains 12 residues. Germline values: CDR1 ENHRY, CDR2 SYGVKD. V was pared by 4 bases and J by 0 bases, with 3 bases between. The CDR3 is CAISAVNTEAFF. The CDR3 DNA follows: TGTGCCATCAGTGCGGTGAACACTGAAGCTTTCTTT.

A word on this clonotype: Germline is not matched at one junction end, which may reflect a read error. The rearrangement joins TRBV7-2 to TRBJ1-2; no definite D call. CDR1 is SGHTA, CDR2 FQGNSA, per germline. The CDR3 runs 13 residues. The CDR3 DNA follows: TGCGCCAGCAGCTTGGGCGAGAACTATGGCTACACCTTC. This encodes CASSLGENYGYTF. Supplemented by reference TRBV7-2 and TRBJ1-2, the full variable domain reads GAGVSQSPSNKVTEKGKDVELRCDPISGHTALYWYRQSLGQGLEFLIYFQGNSAPDKSGLPSDRFSAERTGGSVSTLTIQRTQQEDSAVYLCASSLGENYGYTFGSGTRLTVV.

In regard to this clonotype: At one end, the junction sequence differs from germline, possibly due to a read error. The V and J genes are TRBV7-9 and TRBJ2-7; tentative D call: TRBD2 (6 bases). Per germline, CDR1 SEHNR and CDR2 FQNEAQ (reference sequence). The CDR3 spans 14 residues. For the CDR3, the DNA is TGTGCCAGCAGCCCGGGACTTAACACCGGGGAGCTGTACTTC. Protein: CASSPGLNTGELYF.

This clonotype appeared a few times. The V gene is TRBV24-1, the J gene TRBJ2-3; D gene ambiguous. The germline gives CDR1 KGHDR, CDR2 SFDVKD. The CDR3 runs to 15 residues. Trimming took off 4 bases at V and 3 bases at J, with 13 bases between the two ends. This CDR3 is CATSEGISWTDTQYF. CDR3 sequence (DNA): TGTGCCACCAGTGAGGGAATTTCTTGGACAGATACGCAGTATTTT.

This clonotype was seen once. The chain has TRBV12-3 or TRBV12-4 and TRBJ2-7; D gene ambiguous. This CDR3 contains 15 residues. V was pared by 6 bases and J by 3 bases, with 18 bases between. CDR3 nucleotides: TGTGCCAGCAGCCCATATTCCACGACCGGCTACGAGCAGTACTTC. The encoded protein is CASSPYSTTGYEQYF.

The chain joins TRBV5-8 to TRBJ2-5; 11 nucleotides line up with TRBD2. CDR1 is SGHTS, CDR2 YDEGEE, per germline. V dropped 4 bases and J dropped 1; count of bases not matched to a gene: 6. The CDR3 runs to 16 residues. The CDR3 DNA is TGTGCCAGCAGCGTCGGGACTAGCGGACTCCAAGAGACCCAGTACTTC. Translating gives CASSVGTSGLQETQYF.

This clonotype was seen more than once but under ten times. A junction end diverges from the germline sequence, so it may reflect a read error. The chain couples TRBV7-9 to TRBJ1-6; D perhaps matches TRBD1 (5 bases). This CDR3 is built from 15 residues. Germline V lookup: CDR1 SEHNR, CDR2 FQNEAQ (reference sequence). CDR3 protein: CASSLRQGLDSPLHF. CDR3 DNA: TGTGCCAGCAGCTTGAGGCAGGGACTGGATTCACCTCTCCACTTT.

This clonotype has just a few counts. The chain joins TRBV7-9 to TRBJ1-6, with D unclear. Trimming shortened V by 5 bases and J by 6 bases, and 11 bases separated the two germline ends. The V gene's germline CDR1 is SEHNR and CDR2 FQNEAQ (reference sequence). The CDR3 contains 14 residues. This CDR3 is CASSHNSANSPLHF. The DNA for the CDR3 is TGTGCCAGCAGCCACAACAGTGCTAATTCACCCCTCCACTTT.

This clonotype was seen once. V is TRBV20-1 and J is TRBJ2-7; 7 bases match TRBD2. There are 15 residues in the CDR3. Germline V gene lookup returns CDR1 DFQATT and CDR2 SNEGSKA (reference sequence). Trimming removed 2 bases from V and 5 bases from J; junction bases left unmatched: 12. The CDR3 region has the DNA TGCAGTGCTAGACTCACGGAGGGAGGGGCCCACGAGCAGTACTTC. It codes for CSARLTEGGAHEQYF.

A single count supports this clonotype. The chain carries TRBV24-1 and TRBJ2-1; the D gene is possibly TRBD1 (5 bases). This CDR3 region has 16 residues. Germline V gene sequence: CDR1 KGHDR, CDR2 SFDVKD. The V end was cut by 0 bases, the J end by 1 base, with 9 bases between. Here the CDR3 reads CATSDLQTASYNEQFF. The CDR3 DNA reads as TGTGCCACCAGTGATTTGCAGACAGCATCCTACAATGAGCAGTTCTTC.

The chain is built from TRBV20-1 and TRBJ2-2, with 8 bases lining up with TRBD1. V lost 7 bases to trimming and J lost 0 bases; unmatched junction nucleotides: 16. CDR1 is DFQATT, CDR2 SNEGSKA, per germline (reference sequence). This CDR3 is built from 18 residues. CDR3 nucleotide sequence: TGCAGTGATTCTCGGGACAGGTACCGTTCTCCGAACACCGGGGAGCTGTTTTTT. Its protein product is CSDSRDRYRSPNTGELFF.